The rows below give T cell receptor beta chains drawn from one sample of a study of post-analysis software for immune sequencing data. From the PCR reads, TCRdb called clonotypes with MiXCR, one entry per CDR3 protein. This table has hundreds of thousands of distinct CDR3 sequences, under 55% appearing once. Sequenced input: blood. Receptors originate from a girl aged 5 to 17 with multiple sclerosis. Both conserved end residues are part of each CDR3. Fields, in order: clone size, J gene, D gene, V gene, CDR3 DNA, CDR3 protein. A D gene is named only where the DNA matches it firmly. A row's size may be missing; if present it is once, few, many or a size class.

few	TRBJ2-7	-	TRBV18	TGTGCCAGCTCACCACCTGGCAAGACTCAGCTCGAAACCGAGCAGTACTTC	CASSPPGKTQLETEQYF
-	TRBJ2-7	TRBD1	TRBV12-3/TRBV12-4	TGTGCCAGCAGCCAAGAGACAGGGAGAAGGTCCTACGAGCAGTACTTC	CASSQETGRRSYEQYF
-	TRBJ2-3	-	TRBV28	TGTGCCAGCAACGCCGGGGATACGCAGTATTTT	CASNAGDTQYF
few	TRBJ2-6	-	TRBV5-6	TGTGCCAGCAGCCGAGGTTTCGGCAACTCTGGGGCCAACGTCCTGACTTTC	CASSRGFGNSGANVLTF
-	TRBJ1-4	TRBD1	TRBV5-6	TGTGCCAGCAGCTCCGGGACAGGATCGTGGTGGACTAATGAAAAACTGTTTTTT	CASSSGTGSWWTNEKLFF
few	TRBJ2-6	-	TRBV12-3/TRBV12-4	TGTGCCGTCGACGGGGGGCTGGGGGCCAACGTCCTGACTTTC	CAVDGGLGANVLTF
few	TRBJ2-5	TRBD1	TRBV6-5	TGTGCCAGCAGTACTTGGACAGGGGAAGAGACCCAGTACTTC	CASSTWTGEETQYF
-	TRBJ2-1	-	TRBV6-6	TGTGCCAGCAGTTCCCCCCTAGGGTACAATGAGCAGTTCTTC	CASSSPLGYNEQFF
few	TRBJ2-5	-	TRBV11-3	TGTGCCAGCAGCTCGGGCACGGAGGCTCAAGAGACCCAGTACTTC	CASSSGTEAQETQYF
-	TRBJ1-2	-	TRBV6-5	TGTGCCAGCAGTTACTCAGAACGGCCGAAAGTCCTCACCTTC	CASSYSERPKVLTF
-	TRBJ2-1	-	TRBV12-3/TRBV12-4	TGTGCCAGCAGTTTATCGGACAGGGAGGGGACCCAGTTCTTC	CASSLSDREGTQFF
many	TRBJ2-5	-	TRBV10-3	TGTGCCATCAGTGAGTCCCGGGGGCAAGAGACCCAGTACTTC	CAISESRGQETQYF
-	TRBJ2-7	-	TRBV7-9	TGTGCCAGCAGCTTGGGGGTGTACCCCTACGAGCAGTACTTC	CASSLGVYPYEQYF
few	TRBJ2-1	-	TRBV20-1	TGCAGTGCCATGGGCCTCAAATCCTACAATGAGCAGTTCTTC	CSAMGLKSYNEQFF
-	TRBJ2-3	-	TRBV6-5	TGTGCCAGCAGTTCACGAGGGTTTAGCACAGATACGCAGTATTTT	CASSSRGFSTDTQYF
few	TRBJ1-1	-	TRBV6-5	TGTGCCAGCAGTTCCTACTTGAACACTGAAGCTTTCTTT	CASSSYLNTEAFF
-	TRBJ2-5	TRBD2	TRBV27	TGTGCCAGCAGTTCTCTGACTAGCCTGGGAGAGACCCAGTACTTC	CASSSLTSLGETQYF
-	TRBJ2-7	TRBD1	TRBV9	TGTGCCAGCAGCGTAGAGACAGGGGGAAGGAACGAGCAGTACTTC	CASSVETGGRNEQYF
-	TRBJ2-7	-	TRBV5-1	TGCGCCAGCAGCTTGGAAGGACAGAAATCCTACGAGCAGTACTTC	CASSLEGQKSYEQYF
-	TRBJ1-5	-	TRBV6-1	TGTGCCAGCAGTGAATTGGGGGACAGCAATCAGCCCCAGCATTTT	CASSELGDSNQPQHF
-	TRBJ2-2	-	TRBV20-1	TGCAGTGCCTTATTAATCGGGGAGCTGTTTTTT	CSALLIGELFF
-	TRBJ2-7	-	TRBV6-5	TGTGCCAGCAGTTACGACATGTGGACCTACGAGCAGTACTTC	CASSYDMWTYEQYF
once	TRBJ2-1	TRBD2	TRBV6-2/TRBV6-3	TGTGCCAGCAGTCCTCGGGGTAGCGGGGTCCCATCCTACAATGAGCAGTTCTTC	CASSPRGSGVPSYNEQFF
few	TRBJ2-7	-	TRBV7-2	TGTGCCAGCAGCTTAGGGCAGTACTACGAGCAGTACTTC	CASSLGQYYEQYF
-	TRBJ2-2	-	TRBV5-6	TGTGCCAGCAGCTTGGGACGGCTTTACACCGGGGAGCTGTTTTTT	CASSLGRLYTGELFF
few	TRBJ2-5	-	TRBV4-1	TGCGCCAGCAGCCAAGCCCGCCAGGGGTCGGCAGGGCAAGAGACCCAGTACTTC	CASSQARQGSAGQETQYF
-	TRBJ1-1	TRBD1	TRBV18	TGTGCCAGCTCGTCACAGGGGTGGTCCACTGAAGCTTTCTTT	CASSSQGWSTEAFF
-	TRBJ2-7	-	TRBV4-1	TGCGCCAGCAGCCAAGCCCCGGGGCGGGGCTCCTACGAGCAGTACTTC	CASSQAPGRGSYEQYF
-	TRBJ2-4	-	TRBV7-3	TGTGCCAGCAGCTCGACAGAGGCGGACATTCAGTACTTC	CASSSTEADIQYF
few	TRBJ2-3	-	TRBV7-3	TGTGCCAGCAGCTCCCCGGACGGAGATACGCAGTATTTT	CASSSPDGDTQYF
-	TRBJ2-4	-	TRBV4-3	TGCGCCAGCAGCCAAGAGGATAGGGTCCAGTACTTC	CASSQEDRVQYF
-	TRBJ1-4	-	TRBV20-1	TGCAGTGCTAGAGACAGGGGATCTACTAATGAAAAACTGTTTTTT	CSARDRGSTNEKLFF
-	TRBJ2-6	-	TRBV9	TGTGCCAGCAGCACCTTTTCTGGCGGGACAGCGAGCTCTGGGGCCAACGTCCTGACTTTC	CASSTFSGGTASSGANVLTF
-	TRBJ1-5	TRBD1	TRBV7-2	TGTGCCAGCAGCGCGACAGGGGGAGAGCCCCAGCATTTT	CASSATGGEPQHF
-	TRBJ1-1	-	TRBV5-5	TGTGCCAGCAGCTTGGAGGGGGGGGGAACTGAAGCTTTCTTT	CASSLEGGGTEAFF
-	TRBJ2-5	TRBD1	TRBV29-1	TGCAGCGCACGAACTCGGACAGGGGGCTTAGAGACCCAGTACTTC	CSARTRTGGLETQYF
-	TRBJ1-2	TRBD1	TRBV28	TGTGCCAGCAGTTCCCAGACAGGGAGCGGCGAAGCTAACTATGGCTACACCTTC	CASSSQTGSGEANYGYTF
few	TRBJ2-7	TRBD2	TRBV9	TGTGCCAGCAGCGTAGGGACTAGCGGCTACGAGCAGTACTTC	CASSVGTSGYEQYF
-	TRBJ2-7	-	TRBV7-9	TGTGCCAGCAGCCGCATGGGGTCTAGCGAGCAGTACTTC	CASSRMGSSEQYF
-	TRBJ2-7	-	TRBV7-9	TGTGCCAGCAGCCGCTGGGGGAGTGAGAACGAGCAGTACTTC	CASSRWGSENEQYF
-	TRBJ1-1	-	TRBV6-1	TGTGCCAGCAGTGAGGCGCAAATATTTAACGCTGAAGCTTTCTTT	CASSEAQIFNAEAFF
-	TRBJ2-3	TRBD2	TRBV6-5	TGTGCCAGCAGTTATCCTAGCGGGAGTGGCACAGATACGCAGTATTTT	CASSYPSGSGTDTQYF
-	TRBJ2-7	-	TRBV5-1	TGCGCCAGCAGCCTGGGGCAGGCCCCCTACGAGCAGTACTTC	CASSLGQAPYEQYF
once	TRBJ2-5	-	TRBV12-3/TRBV12-4	TGTGCCAGCGTCATGGCGGGTGCTAGGGAGCAGTACTTC	CASVMAGAREQYF
-	TRBJ2-7	TRBD2	TRBV27	TGTGCCAGCAGTTTATTAGCGGGAGGTCGTTTGGGCGAGCAGTACTTC	CASSLLAGGRLGEQYF
-	TRBJ2-1	TRBD2	TRBV20-1	TGCAGTGCTAGCGCGACTAGCGGGAGAGGCTCCTGCAATGAGCAGTTCTTC	CSASATSGRGSCNEQFF
-	TRBJ1-2	-	TRBV20-1	TGCAGTGCCAGGAACCCGGACGGAAACTATGGCTACACCTTC	CSARNPDGNYGYTF
few	TRBJ2-7	-	TRBV9	TGTGCCAGCAGCGTAGAGGACTCTCCCTACGAGCAGTACTTC	CASSVEDSPYEQYF
-	TRBJ2-5	TRBD2	TRBV5-1	TGCGCCAGCAGCTTGCCGACTAGCGGGAGTATTGGGTTCGGACAAGAGACCCAGTACTTC	CASSLPTSGSIGFGQETQYF
-	TRBJ2-7	TRBD1	TRBV6-5	TGTGCCAGCAGTGGCCCCCGGGACAGGGGAGACGAGCAGTACTTC	CASSGPRDRGDEQYF
-	TRBJ2-7	-	TRBV20-1	TGCAGTGCTCGATCCTCTACAGGGCGGGTGACCTACGAGCAGTACTTC	CSARSSTGRVTYEQYF
-	TRBJ2-6	-	TRBV20-1	TGCAGTGCTAGAGGCCCCGGGACGGCCCCTGGGACCAACGTCCTGACTTTC	CSARGPGTAPGTNVLTF
-	TRBJ2-7	TRBD1	TRBV12-3/TRBV12-4	TGTGCCAGCAGCACCTGGACAGGGAAGGCCTACGAGCAGTACTTC	CASSTWTGKAYEQYF
few	TRBJ2-7	-	TRBV20-1	TGCAGTGCCGCTAGACCCTCGGGGGTATCATCCTACGAGCAGTACTTC	CSAARPSGVSSYEQYF
few	TRBJ2-7	-	TRBV7-9	TGTGCCAGCAGCGTCAGGGGTGATAGCTCCTACGAGCAGTACTTC	CASSVRGDSSYEQYF
-	TRBJ1-1	-	TRBV9	TGTGCCAGCAGCGTACCAGGGGCGAACACTGAAGCTTTCTTT	CASSVPGANTEAFF
-	TRBJ2-3	TRBD2	TRBV20-1	TGCAGTGCTAGATCCCGAACTAGCGGGAGCACAGATACGCAGTATTTT	CSARSRTSGSTDTQYF
-	TRBJ2-3	TRBD1	TRBV12-3/TRBV12-4	TGTGCCAGCACAAGACAGGGTCATAACACAGATACGCAGTATTTT	CASTRQGHNTDTQYF
-	TRBJ2-7	TRBD2	TRBV27	TGTTCTTGCGGGGGGCCCTTCTCCTACGAGCAGTACTTC	CSCGGPFSYEQYF